This T cell receptor beta chain originates from a study of T cell clonality in common variable immunodeficiency. Findings and caveats of the study: CVID subjects showed higher TCRbeta clonality than healthy controls.

Germline V gives CDR1 GTSNPN, CDR2 SVGIG (reference sequence). The CDR3 consists of 11 residues. Clones were read by immunoSEQ multiplex PCR, and TCRdb kept only the in-frame ones, dropping some. The sample presents 40,000 or so clones, none singletons. This clone was detected only a few times. What it recognizes is unknown. The read terminates 3 residues ahead of where the CDR3 ends, so the germline J gene completes it. The rearrangement uses TRBV30 and TRBJ1-1; 8 nucleotides align to TRBD1. The source is a person aged 18 to 70 in good health. The specimen was peripheral blood mononuclear cells. CDR3: CAWGQGALAFF. The CDR3 bases that were read are TGTGCCTGGGGGCAGGGGGCGCTG.